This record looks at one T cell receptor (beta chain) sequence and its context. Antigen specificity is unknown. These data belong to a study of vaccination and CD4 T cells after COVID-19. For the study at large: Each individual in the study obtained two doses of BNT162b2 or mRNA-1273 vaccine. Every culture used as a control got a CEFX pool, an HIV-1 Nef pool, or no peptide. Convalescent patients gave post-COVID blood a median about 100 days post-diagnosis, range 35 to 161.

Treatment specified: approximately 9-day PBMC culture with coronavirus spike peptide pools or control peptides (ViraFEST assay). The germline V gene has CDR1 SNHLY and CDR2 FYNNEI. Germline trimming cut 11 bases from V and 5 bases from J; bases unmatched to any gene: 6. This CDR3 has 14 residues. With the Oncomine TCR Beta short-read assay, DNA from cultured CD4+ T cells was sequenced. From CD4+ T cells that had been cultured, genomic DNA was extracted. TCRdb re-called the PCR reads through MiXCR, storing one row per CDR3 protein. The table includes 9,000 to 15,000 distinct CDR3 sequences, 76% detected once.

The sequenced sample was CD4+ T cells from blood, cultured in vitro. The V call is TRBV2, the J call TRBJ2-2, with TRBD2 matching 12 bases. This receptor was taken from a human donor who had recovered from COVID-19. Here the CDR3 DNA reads TGTGCCTCCAGGGGGACTAGCGGGACCGGGGAGCTGTTTTTT. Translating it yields CASRGTSGTGELFF. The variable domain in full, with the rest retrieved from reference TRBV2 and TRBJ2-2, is EPEVTQTPSHQVTQMGQEVILRCVPISNHLYFYWYRQILGQKVEFLVSFYNNEISEKSEIFDDQFSVERPDGSNFTLKIRSTKLEDSAMYFCASRGTSGTGELFFGEGSRLTVL.